What follows are 14 T cell receptor beta chains derived from one specimen sequenced in a study of T cells in Graves' hyperthyroidism and ophthalmopathy. TCR beta CDR3 regions were amplified from RNA transcripts. HTBI primers drove first-round RT-PCR of the TCR CDR3. Using its own MiXCR run on the multiplex PCR reads, TCRdb lists one record per CDR3 protein. The table includes some 600,000 distinct CDR3 sequences, about 15% detected once. Material for sequencing was blood. The receptors shown here come from a woman in her 30s with Graves' hyperthyroidism that later progressed to Graves' ophthalmopathy.

This clonotype has a count of ten or more. The V and J genes are TRBV27 and TRBJ1-4, with 8 bases identical to TRBD1. Germline V lookup: CDR1 MNHEY, CDR2 SMNVEV (reference sequence). Trimming removed 5 bases from V and 5 bases from J; junction bases left unmatched: 13. CDR3 size: 17 residues. CDR3 loop: CASSTTGTGEFNEKLFF. The CDR3 region has the DNA TGTGCCAGCAGTACAACCGGGACAGGAGAGTTCAATGAAAAACTGTTTTTT.

V and J are TRBV19 and TRBJ1-5; no reliable D call. The germline V gene encodes CDR1 LNHDA and CDR2 SQIVND (reference sequence). The CDR3 extends over 12 amino acids. Trimming removed 4 bases from V and 11 bases from J, with 12 bases in between. CDR3 nucleotides: TGTGCCAGTAGTAATGAGGCTTGGGCCCAGCATTTT. Protein product: CASSNEAWAQHF.

The table lists this clonotype with many counts. The chain is built from TRBV28 and TRBJ1-1; TRBD1 aligns across 7 bases. After removal of 7 bases from V and 11 bases from J, the junction contained 19 bases not matched to a gene. CDR3 size: 15 residues. Germline V CDR1 and CDR2: MDHEN, SYDVKM. The CDR3 sequence: CASNVLGGQGVEAFF. The CDR3 nucleotides read TGTGCCAGCAACGTCTTAGGAGGGCAGGGGGTTGAGGCTTTCTTT. Filled out from reference TRBV28 and TRBJ1-1, the complete variable domain reads DVKVTQSSRYLVKRTGEKVFLECVQDMDHENMFWYRQDPGLGLRLIYFSYDVKMKEKGDIPEGYSVSREKKERFSLILESASTNQTSMYLCASNVLGGQGVEAFFGQGTRLTVV.

The genes are TRBV20-1 and TRBJ2-3; 9 nucleotides agree with TRBD2. This CDR3 contains 15 residues. Unmatched junction bases numbered 7, after V lost 6 bases and J lost 0 bases. Germline values: CDR1 DFQATT, CDR2 SNEGSKA (reference sequence). The CDR3 DNA sequence: TGCAGTGCCGCCGATACTAGCGGGAGCACAGATACGCAGTATTTT. Translation: CSAADTSGSTDTQYF.

This clonotype was seen repeatedly, ten times or more. The rearrangement uses TRBV12-3 or TRBV12-4 and TRBJ2-7, with a possible D match to TRBD2 (5 bases). The CDR3 consists of 14 residues. V was clipped by 3 bases and J by 6 bases, with 15 bases between them. CDR3 sequence (DNA): TGTGCCAGCAGTTTTGGACGAGGGTTTGGCGAGCAGTACTTC. Residues: CASSFGRGFGEQYF.

Ten or more counts support this clonotype. CDR3 coding DNA: TGTGCCAGCAGTTTATTTACCCGAGCGGACACCGGGGAGCTGTTTTTT. Its protein product is CASSLFTRADTGELFF. The chain is built from TRBV27 and TRBJ2-2; D is possibly TRBD2 (5 bases). The CDR3 has 16 residues. Trimming removed 1 base from V and 3 bases from J, with 12 bases in between. Germline V gene lookup returns CDR1 MNHEY and CDR2 SMNVEV (reference sequence).

The V call is TRBV6-1, the J call TRBJ2-7, with D unresolved. The CDR3 runs 13 residues. V lost 10 bases and J lost 0, with 13 bases in between. Per the germline V gene, CDR1 is MNHNS and CDR2 is SASEGT. This CDR3 is CATRLLSSYEQYF. The CDR3 DNA reads as TGTGCCACCCGGCTCCTCAGCTCCTACGAGCAGTACTTC.

The chain recombines TRBV20-1 with TRBJ2-7, with 8 bases fitting TRBD1. The V and J ends lost 6 bases and 7 bases, in that order; junction bases with no gene match: 11. The CDR3 sequence is 13 residues long. Germline loops: CDR1 DFQATT, CDR2 SNEGSKA (reference sequence). CDR3 nucleotides: TGCAGTGCCCTTGGCCAGGGGGCGAGAGAGCAGTACTTC. It translates to CSALGQGAREQYF.

This clonotype was picked up many times. CDR3: CASHRDRASTDTQYF. CDR3 nucleotides: TGTGCCAGCCACCGAGACAGGGCCAGCACAGATACGCAGTATTTT. The chain links TRBV27 to TRBJ2-3; 7 nucleotides agree with TRBD1. The ends lost 8 bases at V and 0 bases at J; junction bases unmatched: 8. CDR1 and CDR2 from the germline V gene are MNHEY and SMNVEV (reference sequence). This CDR3 has 15 amino acids.

This clonotype was detected many times. Compared with germline, one end of the junction differs, possibly owing to a read error. The gene calls are TRBV12-5 and TRBJ2-7; 11 bases match TRBD1. Germline V gene sequence: CDR1 LGHNT, CDR2 FRNRAP. This CDR3 has 14 residues. CDR3 DNA sequence: TGTGCTAGTGGCTTGGGGACAGGGGGCTACGAGCAGTACTTC. This sequence encodes CASGLGTGGYEQYF.

This clonotype was counted ten times or more. J is TRBJ1-6 and V is TRBV11-1, with D maybe TRBD1 (6 bases). V dropped 5 bases and J dropped 4 bases, with 12 bases sitting between them. This CDR3 has 15 residues. The germline V gene encodes CDR1 SGHAT and CDR2 FQDESV (reference sequence). In nucleotides, the CDR3 is TGTGCCAGCAGCCGGACAGCAAATTATAATTCACCCCTCCACTTT. It yields the protein CASSRTANYNSPLHF.

This clonotype was seen many times. This chain connects TRBV10-3 to TRBJ1-1; a weak D match, TRBD1 (6 bases). Trimming pared 7 bases from V and 7 bases from J, leaving 19 bases between. The CDR3 has 14 residues. The germline gives CDR1 ENHRY, CDR2 SYGVKD. The chain's CDR3 is CAITEDSLDIEAFF. As DNA, the CDR3 is TGTGCCATCACCGAGGACAGCCTAGACATTGAAGCTTTCTTT.

This clonotype was seen at least ten times. V usage is TRBV7-8 and J usage is TRBJ2-3; no clear D. Trimming cost V 3 bases and J 2 bases, with 12 bases left between them. CDR3 size: 15 residues. CDR1 is SGHVS and CDR2 is FQNEAQ in the germline V gene. The CDR3 sequence: CASSFQQAYTDTQYF. Written as DNA, the CDR3 is TGTGCCAGCAGCTTTCAGCAGGCATACACAGATACGCAGTATTTT.

Many counts were recorded for this clonotype. V gene TRBV6-2 or TRBV6-3 combines with J gene TRBJ2-6; possible D gene TRBD2, 5 bases. The V gene lost 7 bases and the J gene lost 1 base, with 14 bases spanning the gap. CDR3 length equals 16 residues. The germline CDR1 and CDR2 sequences are MNHEY and SVGEGT. The DNA for the CDR3 is TGTGCCAGCACCCTCGACCCGGGGTCTGGGGCCAACGTCCTGACTTTC. Protein product: CASTLDPGSGANVLTF.